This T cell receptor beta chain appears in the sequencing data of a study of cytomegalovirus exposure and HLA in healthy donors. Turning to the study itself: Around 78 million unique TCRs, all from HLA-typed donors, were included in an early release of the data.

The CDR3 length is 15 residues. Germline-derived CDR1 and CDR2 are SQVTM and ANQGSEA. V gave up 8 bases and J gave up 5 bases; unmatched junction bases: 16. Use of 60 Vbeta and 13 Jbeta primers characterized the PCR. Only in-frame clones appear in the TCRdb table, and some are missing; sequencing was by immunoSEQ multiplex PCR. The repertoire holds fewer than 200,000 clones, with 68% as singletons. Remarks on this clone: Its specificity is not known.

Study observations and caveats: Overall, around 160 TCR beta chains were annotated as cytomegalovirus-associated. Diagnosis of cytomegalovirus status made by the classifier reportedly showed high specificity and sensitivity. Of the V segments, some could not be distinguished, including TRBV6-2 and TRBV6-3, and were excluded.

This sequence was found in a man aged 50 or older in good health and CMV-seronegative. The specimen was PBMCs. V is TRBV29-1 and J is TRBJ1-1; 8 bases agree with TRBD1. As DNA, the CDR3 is TGCAGCCAATCTTTGGACCTGACAGGGGATACTGAAGCTTTCTTT. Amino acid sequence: CSQSLDLTGDTEAFF.